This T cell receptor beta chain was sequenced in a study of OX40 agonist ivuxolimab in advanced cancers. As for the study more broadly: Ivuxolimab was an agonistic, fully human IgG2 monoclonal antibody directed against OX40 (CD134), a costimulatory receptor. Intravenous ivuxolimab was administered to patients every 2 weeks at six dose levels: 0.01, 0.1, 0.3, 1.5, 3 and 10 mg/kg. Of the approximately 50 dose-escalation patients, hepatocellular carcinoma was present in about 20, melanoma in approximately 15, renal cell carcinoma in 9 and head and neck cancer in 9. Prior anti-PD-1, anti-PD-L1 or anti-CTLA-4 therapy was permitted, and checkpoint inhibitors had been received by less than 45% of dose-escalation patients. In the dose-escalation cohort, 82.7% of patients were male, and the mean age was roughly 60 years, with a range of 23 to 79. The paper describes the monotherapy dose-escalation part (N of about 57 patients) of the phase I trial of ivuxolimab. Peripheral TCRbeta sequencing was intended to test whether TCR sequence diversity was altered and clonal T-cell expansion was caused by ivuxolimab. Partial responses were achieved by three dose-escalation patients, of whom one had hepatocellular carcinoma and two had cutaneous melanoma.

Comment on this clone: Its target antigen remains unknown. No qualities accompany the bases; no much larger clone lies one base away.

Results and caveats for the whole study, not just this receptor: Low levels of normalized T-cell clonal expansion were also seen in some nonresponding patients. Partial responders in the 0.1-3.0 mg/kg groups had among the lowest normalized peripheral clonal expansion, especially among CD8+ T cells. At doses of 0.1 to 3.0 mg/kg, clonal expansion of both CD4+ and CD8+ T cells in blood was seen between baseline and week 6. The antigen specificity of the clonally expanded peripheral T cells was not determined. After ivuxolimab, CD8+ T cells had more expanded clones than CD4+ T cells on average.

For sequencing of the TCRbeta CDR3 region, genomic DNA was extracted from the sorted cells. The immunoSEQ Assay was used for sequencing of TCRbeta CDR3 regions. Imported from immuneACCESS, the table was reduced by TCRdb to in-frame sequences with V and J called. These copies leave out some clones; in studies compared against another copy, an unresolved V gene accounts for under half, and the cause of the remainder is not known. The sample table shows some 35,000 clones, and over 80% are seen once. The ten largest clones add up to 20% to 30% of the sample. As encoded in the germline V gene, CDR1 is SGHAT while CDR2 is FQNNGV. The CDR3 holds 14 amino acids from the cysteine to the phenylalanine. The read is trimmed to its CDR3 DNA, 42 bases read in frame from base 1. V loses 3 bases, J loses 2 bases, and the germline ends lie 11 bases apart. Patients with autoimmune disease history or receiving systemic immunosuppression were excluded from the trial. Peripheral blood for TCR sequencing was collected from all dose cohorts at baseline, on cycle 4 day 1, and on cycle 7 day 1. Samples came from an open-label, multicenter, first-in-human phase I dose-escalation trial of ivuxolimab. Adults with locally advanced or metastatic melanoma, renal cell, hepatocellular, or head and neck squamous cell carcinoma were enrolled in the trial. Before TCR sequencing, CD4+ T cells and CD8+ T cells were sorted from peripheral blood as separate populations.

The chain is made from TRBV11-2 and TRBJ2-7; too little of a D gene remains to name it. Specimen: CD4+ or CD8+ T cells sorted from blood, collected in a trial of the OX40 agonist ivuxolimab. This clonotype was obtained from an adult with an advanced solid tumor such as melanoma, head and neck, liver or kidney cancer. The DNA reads TGTGCCAGCAGCTTCGCAGTGGGTACCTACGAGCAGTACTTC. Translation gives CASSFAVGTYEQYF.